These T cell receptor beta chains were read from a single sample in a study of cytomegalovirus exposure and HLA in healthy donors. TCRdb keeps only in-frame clones here, not all; method: immunoSEQ multiplex PCR. This repertoire shows fewer than 150,000 clones, around 80% found once; its top ten account for under 2.5%. Sequenced material: PBMCs. These receptors all come from a man between 25 and 39 years old in good health and CMV-seronegative. Each CDR3 is given without its conserved first and last residue.

j_gene: TRBJ2-7
v_gene: TRBV30
CDR3aa: AWSLTQAYEQY

j_gene: TRBJ1-1
v_gene: TRBV28
CDR3aa: ASSLTRRQAF

j_gene: TRBJ2-1
v_gene: TRBV21-1
CDR3aa: ASGAGTSGYNEQF

j_gene: TRBJ1-2
v_gene: TRBV4-1
CDR3aa: ASSQDTGAYGYT

j_gene: TRBJ1-6
v_gene: TRBV6-5
CDR3aa: ASSYGATTPLH

j_gene: TRBJ2-3
v_gene: TRBV10-3
CDR3aa: AITTGADTDTQY

j_gene: TRBJ2-3
v_gene: TRBV28
CDR3aa: ASERTDTQY

j_gene: TRBJ1-3
v_gene: TRBV28
CDR3aa: ASSLWQGVPSGNTIY

j_gene: TRBJ2-7
v_gene: TRBV9
CDR3aa: ASSANAAGGEQY

j_gene: TRBJ2-1
v_gene: TRBV5-5
CDR3aa: ASSLDRVLYNEQF

j_gene: TRBJ2-7
v_gene: TRBV5-1
CDR3aa: ASSHGQNYEQY

j_gene: TRBJ2-1
v_gene: TRBV5-1
CDR3aa: ASSLEGREYNEQF

j_gene: TRBJ2-7
v_gene: TRBV7-9
CDR3aa: ASSASGVGSYEQY

j_gene: TRBJ1-2
v_gene: TRBV10-2
CDR3aa: ATYRDRVGYT

j_gene: TRBJ1-1
v_gene: TRBV7-3
CDR3aa: ASSFGTGLTEAF

j_gene: TRBJ1-5
v_gene: TRBV7-9
CDR3aa: ASSLQVNQPQH

j_gene: TRBJ1-2
v_gene: TRBV4-1
CDR3aa: ASSLRQGAVYGYT

j_gene: TRBJ1-5
v_gene: TRBV28
CDR3aa: ASSFFSGNQPQH

j_gene: TRBJ2-1
v_gene: TRBV11-2
CDR3aa: ASSLGDRDNEQF

j_gene: TRBJ2-1
v_gene: TRBV19
CDR3aa: ASSIELAGYNEQF

j_gene: TRBJ2-3
v_gene: TRBV15
CDR3aa: ATKEAGSTDTQY

j_gene: TRBJ1-4
v_gene: TRBV28
CDR3aa: ASSSPLGGEVEKLF

j_gene: TRBJ2-7
v_gene: TRBV5-1
CDR3aa: ASSGTSGTPGEQY

j_gene: TRBJ1-5
v_gene: TRBV7-9
CDR3aa: ASSLATLGRQH

j_gene: TRBJ2-5
v_gene: TRBV7-8
CDR3aa: ASSLAGGGGETQY

j_gene: TRBJ1-2
v_gene: TRBV28
CDR3aa: ASSLVLPGQGRYT

j_gene: TRBJ1-5
v_gene: TRBV11-2
CDR3aa: ASSETGGGQPQH

j_gene: TRBJ2-5
v_gene: TRBV5-4
CDR3aa: ASSTRLRDSGETQY

j_gene: TRBJ1-5
v_gene: TRBV9
CDR3aa: VTSQGFLPQPQH

j_gene: TRBJ1-5
v_gene: TRBV7-6
CDR3aa: ASSQGQGYQPQN

j_gene: TRBJ2-2
v_gene: TRBV19
CDR3aa: ASSQGPGELF

j_gene: TRBJ1-1
v_gene: TRBV5-4
CDR3aa: ASSLAVGGSTEAF

j_gene: TRBJ1-2
v_gene: TRBV6-5
CDR3aa: ASRRAGTFFGYT

j_gene: TRBJ2-1
v_gene: TRBV5-1
CDR3aa: ASSYGLGSASSSYNEQF

j_gene: TRBJ1-2
v_gene: TRBV19
CDR3aa: ASNPGVTYYGYT

j_gene: TRBJ2-4
v_gene: TRBV18
CDR3aa: ASSPTGTKNIQY

j_gene: TRBJ2-1
v_gene: TRBV28
CDR3aa: ASRIERDKSYNEQF

j_gene: TRBJ2-3
v_gene: TRBV2
CDR3aa: ASRLAGADTQY

j_gene: TRBJ1-6
v_gene: TRBV6-5
CDR3aa: AIREGYNSPLH

j_gene: TRBJ2-3
v_gene: TRBV6-4
CDR3aa: ASSDSVGAGTDTQY

j_gene: TRBJ1-6
v_gene: TRBV6-5
CDR3aa: ASSYGQGAGNSPLH

j_gene: TRBJ2-3
v_gene: TRBV5-1
CDR3aa: ASSLDGSNTDTQY

j_gene: TRBJ2-1
v_gene: TRBV5-1
CDR3aa: ASSLVGQGSVGEQF

j_gene: TRBJ2-3
v_gene: TRBV29-1
CDR3aa: SVDNRDRTTDTQY